This T cell receptor (beta chain) was recorded in a study of blood T cell repertoires in COVID-19. The overall study: The study drew acute and convalescent COVID-19 samples from the United States, Italy and Spain.

This CDR3 region has 14 residues. The V end lost 5 bases, the J end lost 8 bases, and 15 bases lay between the germline ends. CDR1 is SGHVS and CDR2 is FQNEAQ in the germline V gene. Original processing methods: Nucleated cell number was recorded as an estimate derived from reference gene primer amplification. Libraries were prepared by immunoSEQ multiplex PCR; TCRdb keeps only in-frame clonotypes and omits some of them. Clone size and the V and J calls come from that table; the DNA yielded D and trimming. The sample lists about 140,000 clones; almost 85% were seen once. The sequencing sample was made of peripheral blood. The origin of this receptor is a man between 45 and 60 years old with acute or convalescent COVID-19. This chain links TRBV7-8 with TRBJ2-2; D is perhaps TRBD2 (6 bases). CDR3 sequence reads: CASSAEAGSGELFF. The CDR3 DNA follows: TGTGCCAGCAGCGCAGAGGCGGGATCGGGGGAGCTGTTTTTT. Using reference TRBV7-8 and TRBJ2-2 for the parts outside the CDR3, the full variable domain is GAGVSQSPRYKVAKRGQDVALRCDPISGHVSLFWYQQALGQGPEFLTYFQNEAQLDKSGLPSDRFFAERPEGSVSTLKIQRTQQEDSAVYLCASSAEAGSGELFFGEGSRLTVL.